Given below is one T cell receptor (beta chain) in context. The antigen this receptor binds is unknown. It has no much larger one-base neighbor in the sample; base qualities were not kept. RNA was extracted using the RNeasy kit, and roughly 0.5 to 1 ug of the RNA was reverse transcribed with random hexamers. TCR beta CDR3 regions were amplified with the immunoSEQ multiplex PCR assay covering 54 Vbeta and 13 Jbeta segments. To correct PCR amplification bias, a synthetic template baseline was used for both primer optimization and computational correction. The study's processing was this. Reads were annotated to V, D and J genes per IMGT and analyzed with immunoSEQ Analyzer, keeping only productive sequences. To calculate clonality, Shannon entropy was normalized by log2 of the number of productive unique sequences and then subtracted from one. For each patient and control, public and private clones were evaluated within the 100 most prevalent clones. Clones were defined as Susac-specific when absent from the healthy and MS cohorts, from approximately 970 published viral clones and from other ImmuneACCESS disease sequences. Through fastp at Q25 and MiXCR, TCRdb rebuilt clones from the public reads, retaining in-frame beta chains. Every CDR3 protein is listed once, alongside the most common genes and DNA of its rows. TCRdb, rather than the study authors, made the V and J calls. In this sample the table shows approximately 120,000 distinct CDR3 sequences, roughly 97% of which occur a single time. Clones ranked in the top ten supply just over 0.095% of the sample.

High-throughput TCR beta sequencing profiled peripheral blood CD8+ and CD4+ T cells from healthy donors, Susac syndrome patients and multiple sclerosis patients. The healthy donors served as controls matched for age and sex. Bulk CD8+ and CD4+ T cells were purified magnetically by negative isolation, whereas CD8+ TEMRA cells were enriched by FACS. Blood was drawn into EDTA tubes, processed within 24 hours, and PBMCs were isolated by density gradient centrifugation. PBMCs intended for TCR sequencing were cryopreserved in liquid nitrogen and thawed later in a water bath at 37 degrees C. The sorted or isolated CD4+, CD8+ and CD8+ TEMRA cells reached a purity of at least 90%. This entry belongs to a study of CD8 T cells in Susac syndrome (dated by TCRdb to the late 2010s). About the full investigation: The study used repertoire sequencing to test whether antigen drove CD8+ T cell activation and differentiation in Susac syndrome. What the research found in general, with its limitations: The study acknowledged that relatively few individuals were included in the TCR sequencing and HLA analysis.

Based on the germline V gene (reference sequence), the CDR1 and CDR2 sequences are LGHDT and YNNKEL. Taken from cysteine to phenylalanine, the CDR3 has 15 residues. The CDR3 DNA has 45 bases and is translated from base 1. V and J are truncated by 6 bases and 2 bases respectively, leaving an intervening sequence of 17 bases. Sequences were obtained from CD4+ T cells from PBMCs. The chain is assembled from TRBV3-1 and TRBJ2-7; matching of 7 bases hints at TRBD1 as the D gene. The receptor was derived from a human donor in good health. The sequenced DNA is TGTGCCAGCAGTCGTGGGCGGGACAGCACCTACGAGCAGTACTTC. Protein translation: CASSRGRDSTYEQYF.